This T cell receptor (beta chain) was found in a study of CD8 T cells in ankylosing spondylitis. This clonotype was counted at least ten times. Antigen specificity is unknown. Quantitative 5'-RACE with molecular barcodes produced the TCR beta libraries. In TCRdb, the 5' RACE reads were re-called with MiXCR into one record per CDR3 protein. Here the sample spans 500,000 or so distinct CDR3 sequences, roughly 5.2% being singletons. Study-level results: In ankylosing spondylitis blood, a motif of eight highly homologous TCR beta variants appeared characteristic. Previous work reported some of these motif variants in the synovial fluid and blood of reactive arthritis. As reported, disease-linked clones showed significant enrichment in matched ankylosing spondylitis synovial fluid. A CD8+ phenotype characterized the disease-linked clones, which were relatively rare in peripheral blood.

This CDR3 comprises 14 residues. Trimming took off 5 bases at V and 4 bases at J, with 15 bases between the two ends. CDR1 is SGDLS, CDR2 YYNGEE, per germline. Material for sequencing was blood, either unsorted or a sorted T cell fraction (not recorded which). This chain joins TRBV9 and TRBJ1-1; D remains unclear. The clonotype comes from a male donor with ankylosing spondylitis. CDR3 sequence (DNA): TGTGCCAGCAGTCCAGGTCCCAGTGGCACTGAAGCTTTCTTT. It encodes CASSPGPSGTEAFF.